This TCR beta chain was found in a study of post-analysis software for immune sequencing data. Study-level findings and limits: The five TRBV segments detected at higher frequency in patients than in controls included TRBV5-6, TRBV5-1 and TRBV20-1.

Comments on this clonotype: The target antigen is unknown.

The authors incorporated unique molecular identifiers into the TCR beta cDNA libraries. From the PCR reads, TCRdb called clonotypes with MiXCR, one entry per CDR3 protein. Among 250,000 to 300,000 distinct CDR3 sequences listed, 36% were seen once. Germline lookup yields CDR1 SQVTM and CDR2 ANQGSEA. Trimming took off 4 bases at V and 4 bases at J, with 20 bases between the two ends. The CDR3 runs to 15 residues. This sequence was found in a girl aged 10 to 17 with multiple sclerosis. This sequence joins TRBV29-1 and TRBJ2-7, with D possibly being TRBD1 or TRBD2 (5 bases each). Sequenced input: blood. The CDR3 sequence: CSVAPSQGWEYEQYF. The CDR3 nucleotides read TGCAGCGTTGCGCCGTCCCAGGGATGGGAGTACGAGCAGTACTTC.